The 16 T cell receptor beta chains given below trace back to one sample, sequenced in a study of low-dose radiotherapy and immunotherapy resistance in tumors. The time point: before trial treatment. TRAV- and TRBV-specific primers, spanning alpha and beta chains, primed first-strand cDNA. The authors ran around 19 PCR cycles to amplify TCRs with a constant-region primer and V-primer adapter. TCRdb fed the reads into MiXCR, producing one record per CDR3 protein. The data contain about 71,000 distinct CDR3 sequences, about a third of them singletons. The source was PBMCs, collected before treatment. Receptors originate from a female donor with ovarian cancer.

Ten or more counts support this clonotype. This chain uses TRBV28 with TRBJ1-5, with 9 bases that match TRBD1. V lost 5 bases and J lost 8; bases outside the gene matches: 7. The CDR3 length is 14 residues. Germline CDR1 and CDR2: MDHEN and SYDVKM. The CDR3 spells CASSPNRGREPQHF. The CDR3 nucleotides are TGTGCCAGCAGTCCAAACAGGGGGCGGGAGCCCCAGCATTTT.

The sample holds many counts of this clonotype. CDR3 nucleotides: TGCGCCAGCAGCTCCCTCGGCGGCTCTGGGGCCAACGTCCTGACTTTC. Its protein is CASSSLGGSGANVLTF. This sequence joins TRBV4-1 and TRBJ2-6; D remains unclear. The germline V gene has CDR1 MGHRA and CDR2 YSYEKL. V lost 5 bases and J lost 0, with 11 bases in between. CDR3 length: 16 amino acids.

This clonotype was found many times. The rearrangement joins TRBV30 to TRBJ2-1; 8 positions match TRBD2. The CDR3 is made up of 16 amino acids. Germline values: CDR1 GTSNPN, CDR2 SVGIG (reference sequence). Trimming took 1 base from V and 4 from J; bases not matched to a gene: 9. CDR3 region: CAWSAGGRWGYNEQFF. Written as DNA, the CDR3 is TGTGCCTGGAGTGCGGGCGGGAGGTGGGGGTACAATGAGCAGTTCTTC.

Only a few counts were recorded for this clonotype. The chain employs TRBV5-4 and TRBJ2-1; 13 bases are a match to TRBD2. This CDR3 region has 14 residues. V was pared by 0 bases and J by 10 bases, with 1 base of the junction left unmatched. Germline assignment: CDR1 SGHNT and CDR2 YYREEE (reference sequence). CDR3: CASSLAGLAGEQFF. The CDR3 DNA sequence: TGTGCCAGCAGCTTGGCGGGACTAGCGGGAGAGCAGTTCTTC.

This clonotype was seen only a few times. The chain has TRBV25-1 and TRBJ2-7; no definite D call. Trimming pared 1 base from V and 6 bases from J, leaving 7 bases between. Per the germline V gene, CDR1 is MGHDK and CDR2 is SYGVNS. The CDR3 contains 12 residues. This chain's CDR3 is CASSEFPGEQYF. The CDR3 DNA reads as TGTGCCAGCAGTGAATTTCCCGGCGAGCAGTACTTC.

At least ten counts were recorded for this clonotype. CDR3 coding DNA: TGTGCAAGTCGCCCCCCCCCGGAGCGGAAGGGAGATACGCAGTATTTT. Translating gives CASRPPPERKGDTQYF. J is TRBJ2-3 and V is TRBV12-2; the table assigns TRBD2, which was not confirmed against the DNA. TRBV12-2 is a pseudogene segment. The CDR3 contains 16 residues.

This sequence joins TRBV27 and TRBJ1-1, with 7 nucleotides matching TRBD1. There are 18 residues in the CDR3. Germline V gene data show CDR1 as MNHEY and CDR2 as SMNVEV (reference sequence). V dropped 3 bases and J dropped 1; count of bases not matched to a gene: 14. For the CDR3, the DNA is TGTGCCAGCAGTTTCAGATACAGGGGACAACCAGAGAACACTGAAGCTTTCTTT. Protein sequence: CASSFRYRGQPENTEAFF.

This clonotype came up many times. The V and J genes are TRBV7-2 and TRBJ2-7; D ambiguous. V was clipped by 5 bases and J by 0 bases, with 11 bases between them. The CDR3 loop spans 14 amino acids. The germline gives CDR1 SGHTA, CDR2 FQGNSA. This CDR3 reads CASSTTPGSYEQYF. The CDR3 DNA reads TGTGCCAGCAGCACTACCCCCGGCTCCTACGAGCAGTACTTC.

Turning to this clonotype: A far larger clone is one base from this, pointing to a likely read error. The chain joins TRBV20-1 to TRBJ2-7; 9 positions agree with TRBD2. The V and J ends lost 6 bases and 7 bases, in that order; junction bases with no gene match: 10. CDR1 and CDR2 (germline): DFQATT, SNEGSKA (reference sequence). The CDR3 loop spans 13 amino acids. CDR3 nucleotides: TGCAGTGCCTTAGCGGGGGCGGGCAATGAGCAGTACTTC. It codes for CSALAGAGNEQYF.

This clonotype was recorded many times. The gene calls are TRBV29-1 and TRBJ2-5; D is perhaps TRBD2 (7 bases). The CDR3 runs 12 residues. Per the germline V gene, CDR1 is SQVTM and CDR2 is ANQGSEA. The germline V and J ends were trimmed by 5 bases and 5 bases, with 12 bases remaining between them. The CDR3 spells CSVQGREETQYF. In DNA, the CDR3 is TGCAGCGTTCAGGGGCGGGAGGAGACCCAGTACTTC.

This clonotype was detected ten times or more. In DNA form, the CDR3 reads TGTGCCAGCAGTTACATCCTAGCGGGCGATGAGCAGTTCTTC. Its translation is CASSYILAGDEQFF. This rearrangement joins TRBV6-2 or TRBV6-3 to TRBJ2-1, with 8 bases identical to TRBD2. Germline V gene lookup returns CDR1 MNHEY and CDR2 SVGEGT. Germline trimming cut 2 bases from V and 8 bases from J; bases unmatched to any gene: 5. The CDR3 sequence is 14 residues long.

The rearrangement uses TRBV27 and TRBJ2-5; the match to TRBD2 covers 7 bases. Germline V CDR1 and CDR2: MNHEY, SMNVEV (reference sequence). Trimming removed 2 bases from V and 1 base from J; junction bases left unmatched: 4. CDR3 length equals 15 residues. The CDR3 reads CASSLVSSGQETQYF. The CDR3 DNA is TGTGCCAGCAGTTTAGTGTCTAGCGGCCAAGAGACCCAGTACTTC.

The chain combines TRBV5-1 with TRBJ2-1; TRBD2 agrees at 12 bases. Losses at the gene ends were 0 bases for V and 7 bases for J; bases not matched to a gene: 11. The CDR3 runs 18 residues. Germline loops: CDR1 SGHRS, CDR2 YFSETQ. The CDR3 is CASSLGTSGRRKGNEQFF. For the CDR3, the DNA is TGCGCCAGCAGCTTGGGAACTAGCGGGAGGAGGAAGGGAAATGAGCAGTTCTTC. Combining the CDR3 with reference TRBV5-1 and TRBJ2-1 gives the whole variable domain KAGVTQTPRYLIKTRGQQVTLSCSPISGHRSVSWYQQTPGQGLQFLFEYFSETQRNKGNFPGRFSGRQFSNSRSEMNVSTLELGDSALYLCASSLGTSGRRKGNEQFFGPGTRLTVL.

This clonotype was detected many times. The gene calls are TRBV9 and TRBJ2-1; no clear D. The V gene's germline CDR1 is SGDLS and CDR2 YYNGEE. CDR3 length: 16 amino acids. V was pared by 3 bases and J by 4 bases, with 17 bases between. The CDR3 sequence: CASSETTTPVYNEQFF. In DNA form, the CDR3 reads TGTGCCAGCAGCGAGACCACCACCCCAGTATACAATGAGCAGTTCTTC. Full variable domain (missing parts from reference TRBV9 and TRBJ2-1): DSGVTQTPKHLITATGQRVTLRCSPRSGDLSVYWYQQSLDQGLQFLIQYYNGEERAKGNILERFSAQQFPDLHSELNLSSLELGDSALYFCASSETTTPVYNEQFFGPGTRLTVL.

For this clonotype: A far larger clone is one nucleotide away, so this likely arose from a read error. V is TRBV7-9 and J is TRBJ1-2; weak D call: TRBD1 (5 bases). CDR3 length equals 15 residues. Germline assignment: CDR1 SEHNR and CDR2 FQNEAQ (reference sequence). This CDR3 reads CATSFSRDRNYGYTF. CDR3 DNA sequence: TGTGCCACCAGCTTTTCCCGGGACCGAAACTATGGCTACACCTTC.

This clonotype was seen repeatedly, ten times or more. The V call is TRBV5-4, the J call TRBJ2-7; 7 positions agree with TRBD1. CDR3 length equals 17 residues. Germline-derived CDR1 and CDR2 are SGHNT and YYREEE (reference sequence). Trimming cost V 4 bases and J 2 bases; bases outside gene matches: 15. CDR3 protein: CASSRTHRDSKPYEQYF. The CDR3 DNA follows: TGTGCCAGCAGCCGTACGCACCGGGACAGCAAGCCCTACGAGCAGTACTTC.